The 21 T cell receptor beta chains below all came from one sample that was sequenced in a study of shared clonotypes between healthy human individuals. The table came from immunoSEQ multiplex PCR; TCRdb's copy has only in-frame clones and leaves some out. The repertoire holds 1,400,000 or so clones, with just under 99% as singletons. The material sequenced was naive CD4+ T cells sorted from blood. Described subset: CD45RA+ positively selected. These receptors all stem from a young man in good health.

This chain joins TRBV10-3 and TRBJ2-7, with 7 bases lining up with TRBD1. Germline CDR1 ENHRY, CDR2 SYGVKD. With V trimmed by 11 bases and J by 4 bases, 14 bases remained unmatched. The CDR3 is 14 amino acids. The CDR3 here is CASRGQGGEYEQYF. CDR3 nucleotide sequence: TGTGCCTCCAGGGGTCAAGGGGGCGAGTACGAGCAGTACTTC.

The chain joins TRBV29-1 to TRBJ1-1, with D perhaps matching TRBD1 (6 bases). Germline CDR1 and CDR2: SQVTM and ANQGSEA. V was clipped by 7 bases and J by 0 bases, with 18 bases between them. The CDR3 runs to 15 residues. The CDR3 nucleotides are TGCAGCGCTGGGACATGGGACATTATGAACACTGAAGCTTTCTTT. Amino acids: CSAGTWDIMNTEAFF.

On this clone itself: An end of the junction does not agree with germline; a read error may underlie this. The chain combines TRBV4-1 with TRBJ1-2, with D possibly matching TRBD1 (6 bases). Germline CDR1 reads MGHRA; CDR2 reads YSYEKL. There are 13 residues in the CDR3. The CDR3 sequence is CASSPKPGQPHCF. The CDR3, as DNA: TGCGCCAGCAGCCCAAAACCAGGACAGCCCCATTGTTTC.

The chain employs TRBV5-1 and TRBJ2-1; 7 bases are shared with TRBD1. Germline values: CDR1 SGHRS, CDR2 YFSETQ. The CDR3 is made up of 15 amino acids. V shed 0 bases, J shed 8 bases, and the junction held 8 bases outside the gene matches. The chain's CDR3 is CASSLERQGVDEQFF. DNA for the CDR3: TGCGCCAGCAGCTTGGAAAGACAGGGTGTCGATGAGCAGTTCTTC. The variable domain in full, completed from reference TRBV5-1 and TRBJ2-1, reads KAGVTQTPRYLIKTRGQQVTLSCSPISGHRSVSWYQQTPGQGLQFLFEYFSETQRNKGNFPGRFSGRQFSNSRSEMNVSTLELGDSALYLCASSLERQGVDEQFFGPGTRLTVL.

The gene calls are TRBV9 and TRBJ2-1, with 11 bases matching TRBD2. Germline CDR1 is SGDLS and CDR2 is YYNGEE. The V and J ends lost 3 bases and 6 bases, in that order; junction bases with no gene match: 5. This CDR3 contains 15 residues. The CDR3 loop is CASSASGRIINEQFF. The CDR3 DNA is TGTGCCAGCAGCGCTAGCGGGAGGATTATCAATGAGCAGTTCTTC.

CDR3 nucleotides: TGTGCCAGCAGCTACAGCAGCTACGAGCAGTACTTC. Encoded protein: CASSYSSYEQYF. The chain is built from TRBV11-2 and TRBJ2-7; no clear D. CDR1 is SGHAT and CDR2 is FQNNGV in the germline V gene. The CDR3 sequence is 12 residues long. The V and J ends lost 4 bases and 3 bases respectively, with 7 bases between them.

The J gene is TRBJ2-2, the V gene TRBV5-1; TRBD1 or TRBD2 may be the D gene (5 bases each). V shed 0 bases and J shed 6 bases, with 18 bases lying between them. The CDR3 is 17 residues long. Germline CDR1 is SGHRS and CDR2 is YFSETQ. CDR3 sequence (DNA): TGCGCCAGCAGCTTGGTTTTGGGGCAGGGAGTCCCCGGGGAGCTGTTTTTT. Encoded protein: CASSLVLGQGVPGELFF.

This sequence joins TRBV6-1 and TRBJ1-4; D perhaps matches TRBD1 (5 bases). In germline, CDR1 is MNHNS, CDR2 SASEGT. CDR3 size: 14 residues. Trimming shortened V by 2 bases and J by 7 bases, and 11 bases separated the two germline ends. The CDR3 is CASSESRGVEKLFF. CDR3 DNA sequence: TGTGCCAGCAGTGAATCGCGGGGGGTTGAAAAACTGTTTTTT.

This chain connects TRBV7-2 to TRBJ2-1, with TRBD1 as a possible D gene (5 bases). Germline assignment: CDR1 SGHTA and CDR2 FQGNSA. This CDR3 comprises 14 residues. Trimming shortened V by 1 base and J by 12 bases, and 16 bases separated the two germline ends. DNA of the CDR3: TGTGCCAGCAGCTTAGAATCGTTGGGGCGCGGGCAGTTCTTC. It encodes CASSLESLGRGQFF.

Details on this clone: This CDR3 is also generated by other DNA sequences in the sample. J is TRBJ2-2 and V is TRBV7-3, with a possible D match to TRBD2 (6 bases). In germline, CDR1 is SGHTA, CDR2 FQGTGA. The CDR3 is 14 residues long. Trimming stripped 0 bases from V and 6 bases from J, with 8 bases between. The chain's CDR3 is CASSLTGGPGELFF. DNA of the CDR3: TGTGCCAGCAGCTTAACCGGGGGACCCGGGGAGCTGTTTTTT.

The chain couples TRBV27 to TRBJ2-7, with D possibly being TRBD1 (7 bases). CDR3 size: 17 residues. The germline CDR1 and CDR2 sequences are MNHEY and SMNVEV (reference sequence). V was pared by 2 bases and J by 5 bases, with 22 bases between. CDR3 in amino acids: CASSLGFWTGGNDEQYF. As DNA, the CDR3 is TGTGCCAGCAGTTTAGGATTTTGGACAGGCGGGAACGACGAGCAGTACTTC.

The chain uses TRBV7-8 and TRBJ2-7; D perhaps matches TRBD2 (5 bases). This CDR3 spans 16 amino acids. CDR1 SGHVS and CDR2 FQNEAQ come from the germline V gene. Trimming removed 5 bases from V and 4 bases from J, with 21 bases in between. The CDR3 sequence: CASSVNRWAGGYEQYF. The CDR3 DNA reads TGTGCCAGCAGCGTAAATAGATGGGCCGGAGGTTACGAGCAGTACTTC.

About this clone itself: The germline gene is not matched at one end of the junction; a read error may be the cause. The chain uses TRBV6-6 and TRBJ1-1; TRBD1 might be the D (5 bases). The CDR3 spans 12 residues. The germline V gene encodes CDR1 MNHNY and CDR2 SVGAGI (reference sequence). In nucleotides, the CDR3 is TGTGCCAGCAGCAGGAGACAGTCTACACACGTTTTT. Protein sequence: CASSRRQSTHVF.

The chain joins TRBV6-1 to TRBJ2-7; TRBD1 matches at 8 bases. This CDR3 is 14 amino acids long. The germline CDR1 and CDR2 sequences are MNHNS and SASEGT. J gave up 7 bases and V 5 bases, and 10 bases lay outside the gene matches. CDR3 sequence reads: CASSPGTGGLEQYF. The DNA for the CDR3 is TGTGCCAGCAGTCCCGGGACAGGTGGGTTGGAGCAGTACTTC.

Comment on this clone: Other DNA sequences in this specimen translate into the identical CDR3. V usage is TRBV29-1 and J usage is TRBJ2-1; D uncertain. V gave up 4 bases and J gave up 1 base, with 5 bases separating them. The CDR3 runs 12 residues. Germline V gene sequence: CDR1 SQVTM, CDR2 ANQGSEA. The CDR3 here is CSVGQSYNEQFF. The CDR3 DNA sequence: TGCAGCGTTGGACAATCCTACAATGAGCAGTTCTTC.

The chain employs TRBV29-1 and TRBJ2-1; no firm D call. Germline V CDR1 and CDR2: SQVTM, ANQGSEA. This CDR3 spans 12 amino acids. V shed 7 bases and J shed 10 bases, with 17 bases lying between them. CDR3 amino acids: CSALQERWEQFF. CDR3 nucleotide sequence: TGCAGCGCCCTCCAGGAACGCTGGGAGCAGTTCTTC.

With regard to this clone: The sample contains more than one DNA sequence encoding this CDR3. This rearrangement joins TRBV28 to TRBJ2-5; TRBD2 agrees at 7 bases. V lost 4 bases, J lost 4 bases, and 6 bases stayed unmatched. The CDR3 runs 14 residues. Germline CDR1 and CDR2: MDHEN and SYDVKM. The CDR3 spells CASSSPGEGETQYF. The CDR3 bases are TGTGCCAGCAGTTCCCCGGGGGAGGGAGAGACCCAGTACTTC.

The J gene is TRBJ2-4, the V gene TRBV29-1; 10 bases are shared with TRBD1. Germline loops: CDR1 SQVTM, CDR2 ANQGSEA. This CDR3 is 16 amino acids long. V trimming: 7 bases; J trimming: 0 bases; junction bases outside the gene matches: 9. CDR3 bases: TGCAGCGCTGTCGGGACAGGGGATGGAGCCAAAAACATTCAGTACTTC. It specifies CSAVGTGDGAKNIQYF.

This chain joins TRBV28 and TRBJ2-7; 13 bases line up with TRBD2. Germline-derived CDR1 and CDR2 are MDHEN and SYDVKM. The junction had 6 bases not matched to a gene; V was cut back by 6 bases and J by 4 bases. CDR3 length: 15 amino acids. The CDR3 here is CASRTGTSGTYEQYF. CDR3 coding DNA: TGTGCCAGCAGAACCGGGACTAGCGGGACGTACGAGCAGTACTTC.

CDR3 DNA: TGCGCCAGCAGCTGGTGGGGGACTAGCGGGATCCAGGGGCAGTTCTTC. Translation: CASSWWGTSGIQGQFF. This rearrangement joins TRBV5-1 to TRBJ2-1, with TRBD2 matching over 13 bases. CDR1 and CDR2 from the germline V gene are SGHRS and YFSETQ. J lost 12 bases, V lost 3 bases, and 12 bases had no gene match. The CDR3 runs 16 residues.

The chain has TRBV10-1 and TRBJ1-1; D not resolved. The CDR3 contains 16 residues. Trimming took 8 bases from V and 1 from J, leaving 20 bases between them. Germline V CDR1 and CDR2: WNHNN, SYGVQD (reference sequence). The DNA of the CDR3 is TGCGCCAGCGCCCTGGGTCCCGGGCAGGCGAACACTGAAGCTTTCTTT. This encodes CASALGPGQANTEAFF.